Presented here are 32 T cell receptor beta chains from one specimen sequenced in a study of blood T cell repertoires in COVID-19. Sequenced by immunoSEQ multiplex PCR; TCRdb stores in-frame clones only, minus some. Here the sample spans roughly 250,000 clones, 85% being singletons. Sample: peripheral blood. These TCRs come from a man in his forties or fifties with acute or convalescent COVID-19.

V usage is TRBV4-2 and J usage is TRBJ1-1; D remains ambiguous. V lost 4 bases and J lost 12, with 18 bases in between. CDR3 length: 13 amino acids. CDR1 LGHNA and CDR2 YNFKEQ come from the germline V gene. CDR3 protein: CASSLAGPPAPFF. CDR3 bases: TGTGCCAGCAGCCTCGCGGGTCCCCCGGCACCTTTCTTT.

V gene TRBV19 combines with J gene TRBJ1-1, with 7 bases lining up with TRBD1. This CDR3 has 14 amino acids. The V segment lost 6 bases and the J segment 4 bases; nucleotides outside the gene matches: 8. Germline-derived CDR1 and CDR2 are LNHDA and SQIVND (reference sequence). CDR3 DNA sequence: TGTGCCAGTAGACACCGGGACAGCGTCACTGAAGCTTTCTTT. It yields the protein CASRHRDSVTEAFF.

V gene TRBV3-1 (or the pseudogene TRBV3-2) combines with J gene TRBJ1-2, with D tentatively TRBD1 (6 bases). Germline CDR1 and CDR2: LGHDT and YNNKEL (reference sequence). V was shortened by 0 bases and J by 8 bases, with 13 bases between the two germline ends. This CDR3 comprises 14 residues. The CDR3 DNA reads TGTGCCAGCAGCCAAGAACTAGGGGGAAGGGGCTACACCTTC. It codes for CASSQELGGRGYTF.

This chain links TRBV11-2 with TRBJ2-7; no firm D call. Trimming took off 5 bases at V and 6 bases at J, with 8 bases between the two ends. The length of the CDR3 is 11 residues. Per germline, CDR1 SGHAT and CDR2 FQNNGV. The DNA of the CDR3 is TGTGCCAGCAGCCGGGTTGGCGAGCAGTACTTC. Protein: CASSRVGEQYF.

The DNA for the CDR3 is TGTGCCATCAGTGATCTGGCGGGGGGGACCTACAATGAGCAGTTCTTC. Translating gives CAISDLAGGTYNEQFF. The chain uses TRBV10-3 and TRBJ2-1, with 9 positions matching TRBD2. Per germline, CDR1 ENHRY and CDR2 SYGVKD. The junction had 5 bases not matched to a gene; V was cut back by 3 bases and J by 2 bases. The CDR3 is 16 residues long.

The chain couples TRBV27 to TRBJ1-1, with a tentative D call TRBD1 (5 bases). This CDR3 comprises 15 residues. The V end was cut by 3 bases, the J end by 6 bases, with 17 bases between. Germline CDR1 reads MNHEY; CDR2 reads SMNVEV (reference sequence). The CDR3 DNA sequence: TGTGCCAGCAGTTTTCTAGGCGCAGGGAGGTCTGAAGCTTTCTTT. It yields the protein CASSFLGAGRSEAFF.

This chain links TRBV5-1 with TRBJ1-1; the match to TRBD1 covers 8 bases. The CDR3 is made up of 14 amino acids. The trim removed 4 bases at V and 7 bases at J, leaving 9 bases unmatched. The germline V gene has CDR1 SGHRS and CDR2 YFSETQ. CDR3 in DNA: TGCGCCAGCAGCGACTCAAGGACAGGGTATGAAGCTTTCTTT. This encodes CASSDSRTGYEAFF. Full variable domain (rest looked up from reference TRBV5-1 and TRBJ1-1): KAGVTQTPRYLIKTRGQQVTLSCSPISGHRSVSWYQQTPGQGLQFLFEYFSETQRNKGNFPGRFSGRQFSNSRSEMNVSTLELGDSALYLCASSDSRTGYEAFFGQGTRLTVV.

The chain uses TRBV19 and TRBJ1-5; 7 bases are a match to TRBD1. The CDR3 is 15 amino acids. Germline-derived CDR1 and CDR2 are LNHDA and SQIVND (reference sequence). V trimming: 2 bases; J trimming: 5 bases; junction bases outside the gene matches: 6. This CDR3 reads CASSIFGDSDQPQHF. CDR3 DNA: TGTGCCAGTAGTATATTCGGGGACAGCGATCAGCCCCAGCATTTT.

This chain joins TRBV11-2 and TRBJ1-6; D remains ambiguous. Germline CDR1 reads SGHAT; CDR2 reads FQNNGV. The V end lost 4 bases, the J end lost 7 bases, and 26 bases lay between the germline ends. This CDR3 region has 19 residues. In nucleotides, the CDR3 is TGTGCCAGCAGCTCCCCTGAGACTGAACTCCTCGGGAAAAATTCACCCCTCCACTTT. Translation gives CASSSPETELLGKNSPLHF.

This clone was picked up one time. The V gene is TRBV7-2, the J gene TRBJ1-1; maybe TRBD1 (6 bases). The CDR3 length is 14 residues. Deletions cut 7 bases from V and 4 bases from J, with 16 bases between. CDR1 SGHTA and CDR2 FQGNSA come from the germline V gene. DNA of the CDR3: TGTGCCAGCACACCGGGGGGCCGGGTCACTGAAGCTTTCTTT. Translated: CASTPGGRVTEAFF.

The V and J genes are TRBV24-1 and TRBJ2-3, with 8 bases fitting TRBD2. The CDR3 sequence is 18 residues long. With V trimmed by 4 bases and J by 1 base, 12 bases remained unmatched. CDR1 is KGHDR, CDR2 SFDVKD, per germline. CDR3 coding DNA: TGTGCCACCAGTGACCCTGGGCGGGGGGACGTAGGCACAGATACGCAGTATTTT. Translation gives CATSDPGRGDVGTDTQYF.

This clone was detected once. The chain is built from TRBV19 and TRBJ1-3; D is perhaps TRBD1 (5 bases). Germline assignment: CDR1 LNHDA and CDR2 SQIVND (reference sequence). V shed 4 bases and J shed 0 bases, with 10 bases lying between them. CDR3 size: 15 residues. In nucleotides, the CDR3 is TGTGCCAGTAGTACACAGGTTACCTCTGGAAACACCATATATTTT. Translated, it gives CASSTQVTSGNTIYF. Full variable domain (missing parts from reference TRBV19 and TRBJ1-3): DGGITQSPKYLFRKEGQNVTLSCEQNLNHDAMYWYRQDPGQGLRLIYYSQIVNDFQKGDIAEGYSVSREKKESFPLTVTSAQKNPTAFYLCASSTQVTSGNTIYFGEGSWLTVV.

This clone is a singleton in its sample. The gene calls are TRBV6-2 or TRBV6-3 and TRBJ1-2, with 7 positions matching TRBD1. The germline gives CDR1 MNHEY, CDR2 SVGEGT. With 5 bases clipped from V and 5 bases from J, the junction kept 8 bases outside the gene matches. The CDR3 covers 14 residues. The CDR3 sequence is CASSAAGQYYGYTF. DNA for the CDR3: TGTGCCAGCAGTGCTGCGGGACAGTATTATGGCTACACCTTC.

The gene calls are TRBV3-1 (or the pseudogene TRBV3-2) and TRBJ2-5, with D unresolved. Germline V gene data show CDR1 as LGHDT and CDR2 as YNNKEL (reference sequence). V dropped 0 bases and J dropped 5 bases, with 4 bases sitting between them. This CDR3 region has 12 residues. CDR3: CASSQDGETQYF. CDR3 DNA sequence: TGTGCCAGCAGCCAAGACGGGGAGACCCAGTACTTC.

Only a few counts were recorded for this clone. The chain employs TRBV10-1 and TRBJ1-6; 8 bases agree with TRBD1. With V trimmed by 6 bases and J by 7 bases, 2 bases remained unmatched. The CDR3 extends over 13 amino acids. Germline V gene lookup returns CDR1 WNHNN and CDR2 SYGVQD (reference sequence). The CDR3 DNA reads as TGCGCCAGCAGCCGGGACAGGAATTCACCCCTCCACTTT. Its protein product is CASSRDRNSPLHF.

This clone was counted a few times. This chain joins TRBV12-3 or TRBV12-4 and TRBJ2-7; D possibly corresponds to TRBD1 (6 bases). CDR3 length equals 13 residues. Trimming pared 3 bases from V and 2 bases from J, leaving 8 bases between. The CDR3 sequence is CASSFGGPYEQYF. The CDR3, as DNA: TGTGCCAGCAGTTTTGGGGGCCCCTACGAGCAGTACTTC.

V gene TRBV11-1 combines with J gene TRBJ1-3, with D possibly TRBD1 on 5 matching bases. Germline CDR1 and CDR2: SGHAT and FQDESV (reference sequence). Trimming stripped 5 bases from V and 4 bases from J, with 9 bases between. The CDR3 has 13 residues. CDR3 bases: TGTGCCAGCAGCCGACAGCTAGGAAACACCATATATTTT. As protein: CASSRQLGNTIYF.

The table lists this clone with a count of one. DNA for the CDR3: TGCGCCAGTCGACTAGCGGCTACCTACGAGCAGTACTTC. Residues: CASRLAATYEQYF. V gene TRBV10-2 combines with J gene TRBJ2-7; 9 bases fit TRBD2. V was clipped by 9 bases and J by 2 bases; unmatched bases: 5. The CDR3 runs to 13 residues. CDR1 is WSHSY, CDR2 SAAADI, per germline.

As for this clone: Other DNA sequences of this sample code for an identical CDR3. The V gene is TRBV11-2, the J gene TRBJ2-1, with D uncertain. V lost 1 base and J lost 5, with 6 bases in between. In germline, CDR1 is SGHAT, CDR2 FQNNGV. CDR3 length equals 13 residues. The CDR3 protein is CASSLGRNNEQFF. As DNA, the CDR3 is TGTGCCAGCAGCTTAGGCAGAAACAATGAGCAGTTCTTC.

The V gene is TRBV3-1 (or the pseudogene TRBV3-2), the J gene TRBJ1-4; unclear D gene. CDR1 LGHDT and CDR2 YNNKEL come from the germline V gene (reference sequence). CDR3 length equals 15 residues. V dropped 3 bases and J dropped 6 bases, with 14 bases sitting between them. DNA for the CDR3: TGTGCCAGCAGCCAGATCCTACCTGGTCATGAAAAACTGTTTTTT. This sequence encodes CASSQILPGHEKLFF.

The table lists this clone with a count of one. The rearrangement links TRBV12-3 or TRBV12-4 to TRBJ2-2; D remains unclear. This CDR3 has 10 amino acids. The germline V and J ends were trimmed by 6 bases and 8 bases, with 4 bases remaining between them. CDR3 amino acids: CASSNGELFF. As DNA, the CDR3 is TGTGCCAGCAGCAATGGGGAGCTGTTTTTT.

The chain uses TRBV5-3 and TRBJ2-1, with TRBD1 matching 7 bases. TRBV5-3 is an ORF for which the function is uncertain. There are 16 residues in the CDR3. V shed 3 bases, J shed 7 bases, and the junction held 13 bases outside the gene matches. The CDR3 reads CARSCDREERVNEQFF. In nucleotides, the CDR3 is TGTGCCAGAAGCTGTGACAGGGAAGAAAGGGTTAATGAGCAGTTCTTC.

This chain's CDR3 is CASSFQSGYQAQHF. CDR3 bases: TGTGCCAGCAGCTTTCAGTCGGGGTATCAAGCCCAGCATTTT. The gene calls are TRBV5-6 and TRBJ1-5; the D is unclear. This CDR3 is 14 amino acids long. CDR1 SGHDT and CDR2 YYEEEE come from the germline V gene. With 2 bases removed from V and 11 bases from J, the gap between germline ends came to 17 bases.

V gene TRBV7-2 combines with J gene TRBJ2-1; D unclear. Trimming stripped 1 base from V and 5 bases from J, with 21 bases between. Germline CDR1 and CDR2: SGHTA and FQGNSA. The CDR3 is 18 residues long. Here the CDR3 DNA reads TGTGCCAGCAGCTTAGTTTTAGGTTTCGGCCAGGCAAACAATGAGCAGTTCTTC. Its translation is CASSLVLGFGQANNEQFF. Full variable domain (rest looked up from reference TRBV7-2 and TRBJ2-1): GAGVSQSPSNKVTEKGKDVELRCDPISGHTALYWYRQSLGQGLEFLIYFQGNSAPDKSGLPSDRFSAERTGGSVSTLTIQRTQQEDSAVYLCASSLVLGFGQANNEQFFGPGTRLTVL.

This chain uses TRBV5-8 with TRBJ2-3; weak D call: TRBD1 (6 bases). Trimming took 7 bases from V and 2 from J, leaving 20 bases between them. The germline gives CDR1 SGHTS, CDR2 YDEGEE. CDR3 size: 16 residues. The CDR3 is CASGRWATGYTDTQYF. CDR3 DNA sequence: TGTGCCAGCGGGCGTTGGGCGACAGGTTACACAGATACGCAGTATTTT.

The chain recombines TRBV27 with TRBJ1-2; 10 nucleotides agree with TRBD1. The CDR3 spans 16 residues. CDR1 MNHEY and CDR2 SMNVEV come from the germline V gene (reference sequence). The ends lost 4 bases at V and 0 bases at J; junction bases unmatched: 5. In DNA form, the CDR3 reads TGTGCCAGCAGTTCGACAGGGGGCCTAGCTAACTATGGCTACACCTTC. Protein: CASSSTGGLANYGYTF.

Only one count was recorded for this clone. The chain uses TRBV27 and TRBJ1-2; D not certain. The CDR3 is made up of 13 amino acids. V lost 3 bases and J 6 bases, leaving 11 bases between the germline ends. CDR1 and CDR2 from the germline V gene are MNHEY and SMNVEV (reference sequence). This chain's CDR3 is CASSFGQAHGYTF. CDR3 nucleotide sequence: TGTGCCAGCAGTTTCGGTCAGGCCCATGGCTACACCTTC.

The V gene is TRBV30, the J gene TRBJ2-3, with no clear D. This CDR3 region has 12 residues. Trimming took 4 bases from V and 5 from J, leaving 10 bases between them. Germline CDR1 reads GTSNPN; CDR2 reads SVGIG (reference sequence). CDR3 DNA sequence: TGTGCCTGGACCTTTTACAAAGATACGCAGTATTTT. Its protein is CAWTFYKDTQYF.

The J gene is TRBJ2-7, the V gene TRBV7-9; D gene uncertain. The length of the CDR3 is 14 residues. Trimming left V 4 bases short and J 2 bases short, with 12 bases between. Germline V gene lookup returns CDR1 SEHNR and CDR2 FQNEAQ (reference sequence). For the CDR3, the DNA is TGTGCCAGCAGCTCTAGACTCAGCCCCTACGAGCAGTACTTC. Translated: CASSSRLSPYEQYF.

The rearrangement joins TRBV27 to TRBJ1-3; D is uncertain. Trimming stripped 5 bases from V and 0 bases from J, with 8 bases between. The CDR3 totals 14 residues. Germline-derived CDR1 and CDR2 are MNHEY and SMNVEV (reference sequence). Written as DNA, the CDR3 is TGTGCCAGCAGTCCACAGAGCTCTGGAAACACCATATATTTT. Amino acid sequence: CASSPQSSGNTIYF.

The genes are TRBV6-5 and TRBJ2-3; TRBD2 matches at 13 bases. Trimming at V came to 6 bases and at J to 6 bases, leaving 6 bases not matched to a gene. Germline values: CDR1 MNHEY, CDR2 SVGAGI. This CDR3 has 15 residues. CDR3: CASRVTSGGADTQYF. Here the CDR3 DNA reads TGTGCCAGCAGAGTTACTAGCGGGGGGGCGGATACGCAGTATTTT.

The genes are TRBV29-1 and TRBJ2-7, with a possible D match to TRBD1 (6 bases). This CDR3 has 12 amino acids. CDR1 and CDR2 (germline): SQVTM, ANQGSEA. V lost 7 bases, J lost 5 bases, and 15 bases lay in between. This CDR3 reads CSARGVYNEQYF. The CDR3 coding sequence is TGCAGCGCCAGGGGTGTTTACAACGAGCAGTACTTC.